Listed here are 29 T cell receptor beta chains from one sample, sequenced in a study of blood T cell repertoires in COVID-19. Some clones are missing from TCRdb's copy, which holds only in-frame ones; the method was immunoSEQ multiplex PCR. In the table there are 63,000 or so clones, under 90% of which are singletons. Sequencing was done on a sample of peripheral blood. The source is a human donor in a cohort sampled during active COVID-19.

This clone was picked up one time. V gene TRBV4-3 combines with J gene TRBJ1-2; 9 nucleotides agree with TRBD1. The CDR3 loop spans 15 amino acids. Germline loops: CDR1 LGHNA, CDR2 YSLEER. The V and J ends lost 2 bases and 8 bases, in that order; junction bases with no gene match: 9. As DNA, the CDR3 is TGCGCCAGCAGCCAAAACCTGCCCGGGACAGGGGGCTACACCTTC. This gives the protein CASSQNLPGTGGYTF.

This rearrangement joins TRBV28 to TRBJ1-1; D call uncertain. Germline V CDR1 and CDR2: MDHEN, SYDVKM. The CDR3 consists of 13 residues. V dropped 4 bases and J dropped 0 bases, with 6 bases sitting between them. This CDR3 is CASSSLMNTEAFF. Here the CDR3 DNA reads TGTGCCAGCAGTTCACTTATGAACACTGAAGCTTTCTTT.

The chain combines TRBV4-1 with TRBJ2-2; perhaps TRBD1 as D (7 bases). CDR1 is MGHRA and CDR2 is YSYEKL in the germline V gene. Trimming left V 0 bases short and J 4 bases short, with 15 bases between. The CDR3 is made up of 17 amino acids. The CDR3 reads CASSQDRRDRLTGELFF. For the CDR3, the DNA is TGCGCCAGCAGCCAAGATAGGAGGGACAGACTCACCGGGGAGCTGTTTTTT.

The chain couples TRBV3-1 (or the pseudogene TRBV3-2) to TRBJ2-7, with 11 bases aligning to TRBD1. The CDR3 covers 14 residues. Germline V gene data show CDR1 as LGHDT and CDR2 as YNNKEL (reference sequence). V dropped 4 bases and J dropped 5; count of bases not matched to a gene: 4. In DNA form, the CDR3 reads TGTGCCAGCAGCCCCAGGACAGGGGGCAACGAGCAGTACTTC. Translated: CASSPRTGGNEQYF.

This clone was recorded once. This chain uses TRBV25-1 with TRBJ1-1; unclear D gene. Germline values: CDR1 MGHDK, CDR2 SYGVNS. The CDR3 length is 14 residues. Trimming removed 2 bases at V and 4 bases at J, with 11 bases between. Here the CDR3 DNA reads TGTGCCAGCAGTGAAGGCGGGGAGACCACTGAAGCTTTCTTT. Translated: CASSEGGETTEAFF.

The chain recombines TRBV4-1 with TRBJ1-1, with 10 nucleotides matching TRBD1. Per germline, CDR1 MGHRA and CDR2 YSYEKL. This CDR3 is 18 amino acids long. The J segment lost 5 bases and the V segment lost 4 bases, leaving 16 bases of the junction unmatched. The CDR3 region has the DNA TGCGCCAGCAGCCCACGCGCCGGGACAGGGGCAATATGGACTGAAGCTTTCTTT. It yields the protein CASSPRAGTGAIWTEAFF.

The rearrangement joins TRBV19 to TRBJ1-1; D is unclear. V was pared by 3 bases and J by 0 bases, with 5 bases between. The CDR3 is 13 residues long. Germline V gene sequence: CDR1 LNHDA, CDR2 SQIVND (reference sequence). The CDR3 protein is CASSMALNTEAFF. The CDR3 DNA reads TGTGCCAGTAGTATGGCACTGAACACTGAAGCTTTCTTT.

V is TRBV6-2 or TRBV6-3 and J is TRBJ2-7; 8 nucleotides align to TRBD1. Germline loops: CDR1 MNHEY, CDR2 SVGEGT. Trimming at V came to 2 bases and at J to 0 bases, leaving 9 bases not matched to a gene. This CDR3 has 17 residues. The CDR3 reads CASSYASGTGISYEQYF. As DNA, the CDR3 is TGTGCCAGCAGTTACGCCTCCGGGACAGGAATCTCCTACGAGCAGTACTTC.

Here the CDR3 DNA reads TGTGCCTGGAGCCTCGGACTAGCGGGAGCCACCAGTGGCACAGATACGCAGTATTTT. Translated, it gives CAWSLGLAGATSGTDTQYF. The V and J genes are TRBV30 and TRBJ2-3, with TRBD2 matching over 13 bases. Germline CDR1 is GTSNPN and CDR2 is SVGIG (reference sequence). The length of the CDR3 is 19 residues. V lost 3 bases, J lost 1 base, and 13 bases stayed unmatched.

The chain combines TRBV5-4 with TRBJ2-1; the match to TRBD2 covers 13 bases. Germline assignment: CDR1 SGHNT and CDR2 YYREEE (reference sequence). V trimming: 2 bases; J trimming: 2 bases; junction bases outside the gene matches: 4. CDR3 length: 17 amino acids. CDR3 DNA: TGTGCCAGCAGCTTTACTAGCGGGGGGGCCACCTACAATGAGCAGTTCTTC. Residues: CASSFTSGGATYNEQFF.

The V gene is TRBV9, the J gene TRBJ1-1; D possibly corresponds to TRBD1 (6 bases). Germline CDR1 reads SGDLS; CDR2 reads YYNGEE. The CDR3 is made up of 16 amino acids. Trimming removed 3 bases from V and 0 bases from J, with 15 bases in between. For the CDR3, the DNA is TGTGCCAGCAGCGCTACAGGGCTGGGGATGAACACTGAAGCTTTCTTT. Its protein is CASSATGLGMNTEAFF.

The CDR3 region is CASSRQGALSVQYF. The CDR3 DNA reads as TGTGCCAGCAGTCGACAGGGGGCTTTGTCGGTGCAGTACTTC. This rearrangement joins TRBV6-5 to TRBJ2-7; 10 positions match TRBD1. There are 14 residues in the CDR3. After removal of 5 bases from V and 9 bases from J, the junction contained 10 bases not matched to a gene. The germline CDR1 and CDR2 sequences are MNHEY and SVGAGI.

DNA for the CDR3: TGTGCCAGCAGCTCACGACAGGGGCCGGGGGCTAACACTGAAGCTTTCTTT. Translating gives CASSSRQGPGANTEAFF. The gene calls are TRBV7-9 and TRBJ1-1; 8 positions agree with TRBD1. The CDR3 runs 17 residues. Germline CDR1 SEHNR, CDR2 FQNEAQ (reference sequence). Trimming at V came to 4 bases and at J to 2 bases, leaving 12 bases not matched to a gene.

The chain uses TRBV25-1 and TRBJ1-2; D not certain. Germline V CDR1 and CDR2: MGHDK, SYGVNS. The CDR3 has 13 residues. The ends were cut back, 4 bases at V and 4 bases at J, with 10 bases in the middle. The CDR3 DNA reads as TGTGCCAGCAGTGTGGGTGGGAGCTATGGCTACACCTTC. Its translation: CASSVGGSYGYTF.

This clone was recorded only once. The chain uses TRBV28 and TRBJ1-1; D uncertain. Germline V gives CDR1 MDHEN, CDR2 SYDVKM. CDR3 length: 15 amino acids. The ends were cut back, 0 bases at V and 0 bases at J, with 8 bases in the middle. The CDR3 protein is CASSLWSEMNTEAFF. In nucleotides, the CDR3 is TGTGCCAGCAGTTTATGGTCAGAAATGAACACTGAAGCTTTCTTT.

The gene calls are TRBV7-9 and TRBJ1-6; D gene unclear. The V gene lost 2 bases and the J gene lost 10 bases, with 3 bases spanning the gap. CDR3 length: 11 amino acids. The germline V gene encodes CDR1 SEHNR and CDR2 FQNEAQ (reference sequence). The CDR3 DNA sequence: TGTGCCAGCAGCTTATCATCACCCCTCCACTTT. Translated: CASSLSSPLHF.

This clone has just one count. The J gene is TRBJ1-4, the V gene TRBV7-9; the D gene is possibly TRBD1 (5 bases). In germline, CDR1 is SEHNR, CDR2 FQNEAQ (reference sequence). Trimming took off 6 bases at V and 7 bases at J, with 9 bases between the two ends. The CDR3 spans 12 residues. The CDR3 reads CASRGRTEKLFF. The DNA for the CDR3 is TGTGCCAGCAGGGGGCGGACTGAAAAACTGTTTTTT.

This rearrangement joins TRBV5-4 to TRBJ2-7; D call uncertain. The germline V gene encodes CDR1 SGHNT and CDR2 YYREEE (reference sequence). Trimming pared 3 bases from V and 7 bases from J, leaving 17 bases between. This CDR3 has 14 residues. CDR3 sequence reads: CASSSGLSLGEQYF. The CDR3 DNA follows: TGTGCCAGCAGCTCGGGTCTATCTTTGGGTGAGCAGTACTTC.

This rearrangement joins TRBV2 to TRBJ2-4; D unresolved. The V end lost 8 bases, the J end lost 4 bases, and 18 bases lay between the germline ends. Germline CDR1 reads SNHLY; CDR2 reads FYNNEI. The CDR3 is 15 residues long. CDR3 sequence (DNA): TGTGCCAGCTTACCCCTAAGAGGCAGTAAAAACATTCAGTACTTC. Its translation: CASLPLRGSKNIQYF. The full variable domain, rest sourced from reference TRBV2 and TRBJ2-4, is EPEVTQTPSHQVTQMGQEVILRCVPISNHLYFYWYRQILGQKVEFLVSFYNNEISEKSEIFDDQFSVERPDGSNFTLKIRSTKLEDSAMYFCASLPLRGSKNIQYFGAGTRLSVL.

V is TRBV3-1 (or the pseudogene TRBV3-2) and J is TRBJ2-5, with 13 bases matching TRBD2. V shed 5 bases and J 5 bases; nucleotides not matched to a gene: 5. Looked up from germline, CDR1 is LGHDT and CDR2 is YNNKEL (reference sequence). This CDR3 spans 15 amino acids. The CDR3 here is CASSEGLAGLETQYF. CDR3 DNA: TGTGCCAGCAGCGAGGGACTAGCGGGGCTCGAGACCCAGTACTTC.

The chain joins TRBV6-1 to TRBJ1-1; no reliable D call. Germline V gene lookup returns CDR1 MNHNS and CDR2 SASEGT. Trimming removed 2 bases at V and 7 bases at J, with 8 bases between. This CDR3 spans 12 amino acids. The CDR3 DNA is TGTGCCAGCAGTGAATATCGGGTTGAAGCTTTCTTT. Amino acid sequence: CASSEYRVEAFF.

This clone occurred a few times. This chain uses TRBV21-1 with TRBJ2-7; the table calls TRBD2, which could not be checked here. TRBV21-1 is given as a pseudogene. The CDR3 spans 15 residues. CDR3 residues: CASTNPNERTCEQYF. CDR3 DNA: TGTGCCAGCACCAATCCCAATGAGCGGACCTGCGAGCAGTACTTC.

The DNA of the CDR3 is TGTGCCAGCAGCGTGGCAGTAGCGGGAGCTGGAGATACGCAGTATTTT. Translation gives CASSVAVAGAGDTQYF. V is TRBV9 and J is TRBJ2-3; 9 bases agree with TRBD2. The CDR3 covers 16 residues. Germline-derived CDR1 and CDR2 are SGDLS and YYNGEE. V was pared by 2 bases and J by 5 bases, with 9 bases of the junction left unmatched.

The chain links TRBV27 to TRBJ2-3; D remains ambiguous. Germline V gene lookup returns CDR1 MNHEY and CDR2 SMNVEV (reference sequence). This CDR3 region has 14 residues. V shed 1 base and J shed 2 bases, with 7 bases lying between them. The chain's CDR3 is CASSLLSDTDTQYF. Written as DNA, the CDR3 is TGTGCCAGCAGTTTATTATCAGACACAGATACGCAGTATTTT.

The chain carries TRBV5-4 and TRBJ2-1; 13 bases agree with TRBD2. The CDR3 spans 16 residues. Germline V gene sequence: CDR1 SGHNT, CDR2 YYREEE (reference sequence). The V and J ends lost 2 bases and 8 bases, in that order; junction bases with no gene match: 7. CDR3 in amino acids: CASSFKGLAGVYEQFF. The CDR3 DNA reads TGTGCCAGCAGCTTTAAAGGACTAGCGGGAGTCTATGAGCAGTTCTTC.

The chain is built from TRBV6-2 or TRBV6-3 and TRBJ1-1, with unresolved D. V was shortened by 2 bases and J by 1 base, with 14 bases between the two germline ends. Germline assignment: CDR1 MNHEY and CDR2 SVGEGT. This CDR3 has 16 residues. The CDR3, as DNA: TGTGCCAGCAGTTACCCTCGCCGCAGATCGAACACTGAAGCTTTCTTT. Its protein is CASSYPRRRSNTEAFF.

This rearrangement joins TRBV24-1 to TRBJ1-2, with TRBD1 identical over 7 bases. CDR1 is KGHDR and CDR2 is SFDVKD in the germline V gene. The junction had 2 bases not matched to a gene; V was cut back by 1 base and J by 4 bases. The length of the CDR3 is 14 residues. CDR3 DNA sequence: TGTGCCACCAGTGATTTCGCAGGGGGCTATGGCTACACCTTC. Translated, it gives CATSDFAGGYGYTF.

This sequence joins TRBV7-9 and TRBJ2-1; a weak D match, TRBD2 (6 bases). The CDR3 spans 12 residues. Deletions cut 4 bases from V and 9 bases from J, with 10 bases between. Per germline, CDR1 SEHNR and CDR2 FQNEAQ (reference sequence). CDR3 coding DNA: TGTGCCAGCAGCTCTACCGGGAGTGAGCAGTTCTTC. It yields the protein CASSSTGSEQFF. The complete variable domain, with remaining parts taken from reference TRBV7-9 and TRBJ2-1, reads DTGVSQNPRHKITKRGQNVTFRCDPISEHNRLYWYRQTLGQGPEFLTYFQNEAQLEKSRLLSDRFSAERPKGSFSTLEIQRTEQGDSAMYLCASSSTGSEQFFGPGTRLTVL.

The chain is built from TRBV5-1 and TRBJ1-1, with 7 bases identical to TRBD1. This CDR3 has 15 amino acids. Trimming at V came to 3 bases and at J to 1 base, leaving 6 bases not matched to a gene. Germline V lookup: CDR1 SGHRS, CDR2 YFSETQ. The CDR3 DNA reads as TGCGCCAGCAGCTCGATGGACAGGCGGAACACTGAAGCTTTCTTT. Translation gives CASSSMDRRNTEAFF.